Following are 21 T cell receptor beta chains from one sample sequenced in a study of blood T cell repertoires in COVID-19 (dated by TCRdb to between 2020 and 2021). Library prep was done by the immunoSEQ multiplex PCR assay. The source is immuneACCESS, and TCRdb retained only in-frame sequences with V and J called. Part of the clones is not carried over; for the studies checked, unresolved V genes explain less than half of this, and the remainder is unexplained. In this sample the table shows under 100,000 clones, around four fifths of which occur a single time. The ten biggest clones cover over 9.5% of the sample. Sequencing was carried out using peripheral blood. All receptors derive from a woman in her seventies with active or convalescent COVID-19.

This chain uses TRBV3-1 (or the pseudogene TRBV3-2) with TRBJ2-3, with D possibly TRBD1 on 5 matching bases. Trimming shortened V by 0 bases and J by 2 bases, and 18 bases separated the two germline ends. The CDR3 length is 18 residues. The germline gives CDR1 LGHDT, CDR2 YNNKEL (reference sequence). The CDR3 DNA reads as TGTGCCAGCAGCCAAGATAGAAAGATGGGGCGCACCACAGATACGCAGTATTTT. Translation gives CASSQDRKMGRTTDTQYF.

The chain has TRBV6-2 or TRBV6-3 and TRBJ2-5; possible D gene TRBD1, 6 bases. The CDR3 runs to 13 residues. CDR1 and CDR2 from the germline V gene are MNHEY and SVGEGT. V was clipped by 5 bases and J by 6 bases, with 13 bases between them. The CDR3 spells CASSTLQGKTQYF. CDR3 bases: TGTGCCAGCAGTACCCTACAGGGAAAGACCCAGTACTTC.

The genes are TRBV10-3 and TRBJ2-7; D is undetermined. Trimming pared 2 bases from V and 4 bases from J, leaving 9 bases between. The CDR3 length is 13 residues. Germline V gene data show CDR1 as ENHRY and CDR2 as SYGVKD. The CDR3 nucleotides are TGTGCCATCAGTGAGGTGAGAGCTTACGAGCAGTACTTC. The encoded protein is CAISEVRAYEQYF.

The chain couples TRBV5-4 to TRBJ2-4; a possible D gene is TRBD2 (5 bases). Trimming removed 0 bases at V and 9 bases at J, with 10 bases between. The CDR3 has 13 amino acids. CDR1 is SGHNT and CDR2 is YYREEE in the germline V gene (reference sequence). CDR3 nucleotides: TGTGCCAGCAGCTTGGAGGGAGCGCTCATTCAGTACTTC. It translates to CASSLEGALIQYF.

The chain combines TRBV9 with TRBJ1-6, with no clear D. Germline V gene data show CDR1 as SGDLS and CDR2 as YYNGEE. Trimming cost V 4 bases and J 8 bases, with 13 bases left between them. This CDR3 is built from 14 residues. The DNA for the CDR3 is TGTGCCAGCAGCTTAACTGACTCGGATTCACCCCTCCACTTT. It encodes CASSLTDSDSPLHF.

CDR3 amino acids: CASSRAVLNEKLFF. The CDR3 region has the DNA TGTGCCAGTAGTAGAGCGGTGCTTAATGAAAAACTGTTTTTT. The chain couples TRBV19 to TRBJ1-4; D call uncertain. Germline assignment: CDR1 LNHDA and CDR2 SQIVND (reference sequence). V was cut by 4 bases and J by 4 bases, with 10 bases left in between. This CDR3 is built from 14 residues. The entire variable domain, with the rest obtained from reference TRBV19 and TRBJ1-4, is as follows: DGGITQSPKYLFRKEGQNVTLSCEQNLNHDAMYWYRQDPGQGLRLIYYSQIVNDFQKGDIAEGYSVSREKKESFPLTVTSAQKNPTAFYLCASSRAVLNEKLFFGSGTQLSVL.

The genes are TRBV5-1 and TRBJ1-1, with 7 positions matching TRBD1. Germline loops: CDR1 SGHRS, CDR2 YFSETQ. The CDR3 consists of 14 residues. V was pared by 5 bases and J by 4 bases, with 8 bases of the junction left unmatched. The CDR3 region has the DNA TGCGCCAGCAGTTACGACAGGGCAGTCACTGAAGCTTTCTTT. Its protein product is CASSYDRAVTEAFF. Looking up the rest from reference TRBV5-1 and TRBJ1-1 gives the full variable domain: KAGVTQTPRYLIKTRGQQVTLSCSPISGHRSVSWYQQTPGQGLQFLFEYFSETQRNKGNFPGRFSGRQFSNSRSEMNVSTLELGDSALYLCASSYDRAVTEAFFGQGTRLTVV.

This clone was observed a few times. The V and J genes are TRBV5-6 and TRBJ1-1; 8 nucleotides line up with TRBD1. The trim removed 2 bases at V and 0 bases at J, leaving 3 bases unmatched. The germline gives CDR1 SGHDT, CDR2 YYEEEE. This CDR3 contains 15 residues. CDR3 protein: CASSFGTGMNTEAFF. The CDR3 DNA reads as TGTGCCAGCAGCTTCGGGACAGGCATGAACACTGAAGCTTTCTTT.

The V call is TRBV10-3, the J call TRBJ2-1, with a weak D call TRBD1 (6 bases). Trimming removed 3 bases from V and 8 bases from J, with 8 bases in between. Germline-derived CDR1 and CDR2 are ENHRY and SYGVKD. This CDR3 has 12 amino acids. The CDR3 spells CAISDRGDEQFF. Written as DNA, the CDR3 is TGTGCCATCAGTGACAGGGGCGATGAGCAGTTCTTC.

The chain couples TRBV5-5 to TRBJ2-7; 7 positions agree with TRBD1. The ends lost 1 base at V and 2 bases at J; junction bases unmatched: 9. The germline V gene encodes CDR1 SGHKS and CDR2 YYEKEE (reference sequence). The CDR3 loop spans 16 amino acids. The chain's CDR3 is CASSLSRRQGAYEQYF. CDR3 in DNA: TGTGCCAGCAGCTTGTCCCGTCGGCAGGGGGCCTACGAGCAGTACTTC.

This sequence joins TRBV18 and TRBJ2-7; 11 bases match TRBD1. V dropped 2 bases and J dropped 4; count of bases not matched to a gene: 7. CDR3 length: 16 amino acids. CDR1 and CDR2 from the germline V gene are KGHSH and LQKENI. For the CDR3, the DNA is TGTGCCAGCTCACCAGGTTCTGGACAGGGGGCTTACGAGCAGTACTTC. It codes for CASSPGSGQGAYEQYF.

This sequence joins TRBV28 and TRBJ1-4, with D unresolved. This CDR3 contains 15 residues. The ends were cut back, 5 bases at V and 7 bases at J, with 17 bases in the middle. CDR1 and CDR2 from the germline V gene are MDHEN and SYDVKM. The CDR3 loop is CASSGIGVAGEKLFF. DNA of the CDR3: TGTGCCAGCAGTGGAATCGGGGTAGCAGGTGAAAAACTGTTTTTT.

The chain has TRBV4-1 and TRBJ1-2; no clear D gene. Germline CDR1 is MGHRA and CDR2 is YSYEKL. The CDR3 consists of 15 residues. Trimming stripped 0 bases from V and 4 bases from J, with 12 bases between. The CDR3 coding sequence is TGCGCCAGCAGCCAAGAGTATCCAGGATTCTATGGCTACACCTTC. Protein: CASSQEYPGFYGYTF.

The CDR3 reads CASSLAGTGVNSPLHF. The CDR3, as DNA: TGTGCCAGCAGCTTAGCCGGGACAGGGGTTAATTCACCCCTCCACTTT. The chain couples TRBV7-9 to TRBJ1-6; 10 positions match TRBD1. V was pared by 0 bases and J by 6 bases, with 2 bases of the junction left unmatched. Germline V gene lookup returns CDR1 SEHNR and CDR2 FQNEAQ (reference sequence). The CDR3 runs 16 residues.

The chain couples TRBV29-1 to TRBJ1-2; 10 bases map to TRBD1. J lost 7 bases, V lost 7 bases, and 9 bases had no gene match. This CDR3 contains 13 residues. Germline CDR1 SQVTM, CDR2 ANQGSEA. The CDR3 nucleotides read TGCAGCGGGGGACAGGGGCTCTTTTCTGGCTACACCTTC. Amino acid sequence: CSGGQGLFSGYTF.

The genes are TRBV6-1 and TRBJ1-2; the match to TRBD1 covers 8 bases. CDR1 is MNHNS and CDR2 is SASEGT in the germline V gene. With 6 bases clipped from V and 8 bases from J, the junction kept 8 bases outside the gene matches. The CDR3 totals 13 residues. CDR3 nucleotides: TGTGCCAGCAGCCCCCGGGACAGGTGGGGCTACACCTTC. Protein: CASSPRDRWGYTF.

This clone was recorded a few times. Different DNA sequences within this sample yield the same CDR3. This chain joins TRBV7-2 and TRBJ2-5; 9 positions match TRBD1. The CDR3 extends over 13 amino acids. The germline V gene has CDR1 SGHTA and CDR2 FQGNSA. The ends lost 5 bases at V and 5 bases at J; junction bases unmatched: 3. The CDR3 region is CASSRTGVETQYF. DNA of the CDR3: TGTGCCAGCAGCCGGACAGGGGTGGAGACCCAGTACTTC.

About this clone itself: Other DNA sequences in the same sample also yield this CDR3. CDR3: CASSPDREETQYF. CDR3 nucleotides: TGTGCCAGCTCCCCGGACAGGGAAGAGACCCAGTACTTC. The chain links TRBV18 to TRBJ2-5; 8 bases match TRBD1. Germline V gene data show CDR1 as KGHSH and CDR2 as LQKENI. This CDR3 contains 13 residues. Germline trimming cut 6 bases from V and 3 bases from J; bases unmatched to any gene: 3. Filled out from reference TRBV18 and TRBJ2-5, the complete variable domain reads NAGVMQNPRHLVRRRGQEARLRCSPMKGHSHVYWYRQLPEEGLKFMVYLQKENIIDESGMPKERFSAEFPKEGPSILRIQQVVRGDSAAYFCASSPDREETQYFGPGTRLLVL.

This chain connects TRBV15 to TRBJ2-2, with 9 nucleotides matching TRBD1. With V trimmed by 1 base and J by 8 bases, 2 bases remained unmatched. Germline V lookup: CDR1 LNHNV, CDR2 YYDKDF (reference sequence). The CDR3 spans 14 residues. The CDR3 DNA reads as TGTGCCACCAGCAGAGGGACAGGGGAGGGGGAGCTGTTTTTT. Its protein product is CATSRGTGEGELFF.

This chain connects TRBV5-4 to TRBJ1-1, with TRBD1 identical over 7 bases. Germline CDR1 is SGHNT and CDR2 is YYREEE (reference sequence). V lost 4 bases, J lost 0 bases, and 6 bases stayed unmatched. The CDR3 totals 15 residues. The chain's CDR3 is CASSHPGQLNTEAFF. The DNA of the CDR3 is TGTGCCAGCAGCCATCCGGGACAGCTGAACACTGAAGCTTTCTTT.

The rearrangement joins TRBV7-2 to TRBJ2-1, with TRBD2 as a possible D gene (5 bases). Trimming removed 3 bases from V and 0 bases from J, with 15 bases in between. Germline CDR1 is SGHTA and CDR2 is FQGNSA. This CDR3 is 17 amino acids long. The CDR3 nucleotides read TGTGCCAGCAGCTTCGGACTGGGGATGAGCTCCTACAATGAGCAGTTCTTC. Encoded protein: CASSFGLGMSSYNEQFF.